This TCR beta chain was sequenced for a study of blood T cell repertoires in COVID-19. With 7 bases removed from V and 7 bases from J, the gap between germline ends came to 13 bases. The CDR3 length is 12 residues. How the authors handled the data: Estimates of nucleated cell counts were drawn from the amplification of reference gene primers. TCRdb's table, derived via immunoSEQ multiplex PCR, lists solely in-frame clones and lacks some. The V and J calls and clone size come from that table; D and trimming were worked out from the DNA. The table has 55,000 to 80,000 clones, 80% to 90% seen once. This clonotype originated in a man older than 75 with acute or convalescent COVID-19. J is TRBJ1-2 and V is TRBV12-3 or TRBV12-4; maybe TRBD1 (6 bases). The sample comprised peripheral blood. CDR3 sequence reads: CASNQQGFGYTF. The CDR3, as DNA: TGTGCCAGCAACCAACAGGGTTTTGGCTACACCTTC.